Listed below are T cell receptor beta chains from one sample, sequenced in a study of high-grade serous ovarian cancer treatment subgroups. Assay used: immunoSEQ multiplex PCR; TCRdb lists only in-frame clones, some missing. The sample holds approximately 40,000 clones, about 80% seen once. The sample was tumor tissue. The receptors originated from a human donor with high-grade serous ovarian cancer. Both conserved end residues are part of each CDR3. The order of the fields is D gene, V gene, clone size, J gene, CDR3 protein, CDR3 DNA. D genes are given only for firm matches. Rows give clone size only sometimes, using once, few, many, or a class for an expanded clone.

d_call: .
v_call: TRBV7-9
clone_size: .
j_call: TRBJ2-3
cdr3_aa: CASSLRRTDTQYF
cdr3_nt: TGTGCCAGCAGCCTTAGGAGGACAGATACGCAGTATTTT

d_call: .
v_call: TRBV6-5
clone_size: .
j_call: TRBJ1-2
cdr3_aa: CASIRGGSSNYGYTF
cdr3_nt: TGTGCCAGCATAAGGGGGGGCAGTTCTAACTATGGCTACACCTTC

d_call: TRBD2
v_call: TRBV4-1
clone_size: .
j_call: TRBJ2-7
cdr3_aa: CASSQESSGNYEQYF
cdr3_nt: TGCGCCAGCAGCCAAGAGTCTAGCGGGAACTACGAGCAGTACTTC

d_call: .
v_call: TRBV4-2
clone_size: once
j_call: TRBJ2-5
cdr3_aa: CASSQGGSQETQYF
cdr3_nt: TGTGCCAGCAGCCAAGGCGGCAGTCAAGAGACCCAGTACTTC

d_call: .
v_call: TRBV9
clone_size: .
j_call: TRBJ2-3
cdr3_aa: CASSVETDSLTDTQYF
cdr3_nt: TGTGCCAGCAGCGTCGAGACGGACTCCCTCACAGATACGCAGTATTTT

d_call: TRBD2
v_call: TRBV19
clone_size: .
j_call: TRBJ2-3
cdr3_aa: CASSDRTSGRTDTQYF
cdr3_nt: TGTGCCAGTAGTGACCGTACTAGCGGGAGAACAGATACGCAGTATTTT

d_call: .
v_call: TRBV5-6
clone_size: .
j_call: TRBJ2-1
cdr3_aa: CASSLVREQFF
cdr3_nt: TGTGCCAGCAGCTTAGTACGTGAGCAGTTCTTC

d_call: .
v_call: TRBV12-5
clone_size: .
j_call: TRBJ2-7
cdr3_aa: CASGLVLGHYYEQYF
cdr3_nt: TGTGCTAGTGGTTTGGTACTTGGACATTACTACGAGCAGTACTTC

d_call: TRBD1
v_call: TRBV2
clone_size: .
j_call: TRBJ1-2
cdr3_aa: CASSLRDRGPLNYGYTF
cdr3_nt: TGTGCCAGCAGTCTCCGGGACAGGGGGCCCTTGAACTATGGCTACACCTTC

d_call: .
v_call: TRBV2
clone_size: .
j_call: TRBJ2-1
cdr3_aa: CASKAIHSYNEQFF
cdr3_nt: TGTGCCAGCAAAGCGATCCACTCCTACAATGAGCAGTTCTTC

d_call: TRBD2
v_call: TRBV4-2
clone_size: .
j_call: TRBJ2-1
cdr3_aa: CASSEITSGASYNEQFF
cdr3_nt: TGTGCCAGCAGCGAAATAACTAGCGGAGCCTCCTACAATGAGCAGTTCTTC

d_call: TRBD2
v_call: TRBV7-8
clone_size: .
j_call: TRBJ2-3
cdr3_aa: CASSSSGSTDTQYF
cdr3_nt: TGTGCCAGCAGCTCTAGCGGGAGCACAGATACGCAGTATTTT

d_call: TRBD1
v_call: TRBV6-1
clone_size: .
j_call: TRBJ1-2
cdr3_aa: CASSTRQGYGYTF
cdr3_nt: TGTGCCAGCAGCACACGACAGGGCTACGGCTACACCTTC

d_call: TRBD2
v_call: TRBV12-5
clone_size: once
j_call: TRBJ2-7
cdr3_aa: CASGSGTSGLEQYF
cdr3_nt: TGTGCTAGTGGTTCTGGGACTAGCGGACTCGAGCAGTACTTC

d_call: TRBD2
v_call: TRBV27
clone_size: once
j_call: TRBJ2-1
cdr3_aa: CASSLSYRREFNEQFF
cdr3_nt: TGTGCCAGCAGTTTATCCTACCGGCGGGAGTTCAATGAGCAGTTCTTC

d_call: .
v_call: TRBV7-9
clone_size: .
j_call: TRBJ1-1
cdr3_aa: CASSYRVNTEAFF
cdr3_nt: TGTGCCAGCAGCTACAGGGTTAACACTGAAGCTTTCTTT

d_call: .
v_call: TRBV9
clone_size: .
j_call: TRBJ1-1
cdr3_aa: CASSVGHRDITEAFF
cdr3_nt: TGTGCCAGCAGCGTAGGGCACCGGGACATCACTGAAGCTTTCTTT

d_call: TRBD2
v_call: TRBV7-9
clone_size: .
j_call: TRBJ2-5
cdr3_aa: CASRYGLEAQETQYF
cdr3_nt: TGTGCCAGCAGATACGGACTAGAGGCCCAAGAGACCCAGTACTTC

d_call: .
v_call: TRBV9
clone_size: .
j_call: TRBJ2-1
cdr3_aa: CASSVYSGSYNEQFF
cdr3_nt: TGTGCCAGCAGCGTCTATAGCGGCTCCTACAATGAGCAGTTCTTC

d_call: .
v_call: TRBV21-1
clone_size: .
j_call: TRBJ2-1
cdr3_aa: CASSFHLGLANEQFF
cdr3_nt: TGTGCCAGCAGCTTCCACCTCGGTCTGGCCAATGAGCAGTTCTTC

d_call: TRBD1
v_call: TRBV9
clone_size: .
j_call: TRBJ1-1
cdr3_aa: CASSGGQGEITEAFF
cdr3_nt: TGTGCCAGCAGCGGGGGACAGGGTGAGATAACTGAAGCTTTCTTT

d_call: TRBD2
v_call: TRBV7-2
clone_size: .
j_call: TRBJ2-3
cdr3_aa: CASSLGEREGSTDTQYF
cdr3_nt: TGTGCCAGCAGCTTAGGAGAGCGGGAGGGTAGCACAGATACGCAGTATTTT

d_call: .
v_call: TRBV28
clone_size: .
j_call: TRBJ2-5
cdr3_aa: CASSAGHLETQYF
cdr3_nt: TGTGCCAGCAGTGCCGGACACTTGGAGACCCAGTACTTC

d_call: .
v_call: TRBV19
clone_size: .
j_call: TRBJ2-7
cdr3_aa: CASSTAGRRDEQYF
cdr3_nt: TGTGCCAGTAGTACGGCAGGGCGAAGGGACGAGCAGTACTTC

d_call: .
v_call: TRBV5-6
clone_size: .
j_call: TRBJ2-5
cdr3_aa: CASSPPAGQETQYF
cdr3_nt: TGTGCCAGCAGCCCCCCCGCAGGGCAAGAGACCCAGTACTTC

d_call: TRBD1
v_call: TRBV30
clone_size: .
j_call: TRBJ1-2
cdr3_aa: CAWSPSGQRNYGYTF
cdr3_nt: TGTGCCTGGAGTCCCTCGGGACAGCGCAACTATGGCTACACCTTC

d_call: .
v_call: TRBV5-6
clone_size: .
j_call: TRBJ1-6
cdr3_aa: CASSLAGVTGVNSPLHF
cdr3_nt: TGTGCCAGCAGCTTGGCCGGCGTGACAGGAGTAAATTCACCCCTCCACTTT

d_call: TRBD1
v_call: TRBV27
clone_size: few
j_call: TRBJ1-4
cdr3_aa: CASKPGQGYEKLFF
cdr3_nt: TGTGCCAGCAAACCGGGACAGGGCTATGAAAAACTGTTTTTT

d_call: TRBD2
v_call: TRBV5-1
clone_size: .
j_call: TRBJ2-3
cdr3_aa: CASSLKTSGSQVLPTDTQYF
cdr3_nt: TGCGCCAGCAGCTTAAAGACTAGCGGGAGCCAGGTTCTCCCCACAGATACGCAGTATTTT

d_call: .
v_call: TRBV7-2
clone_size: .
j_call: TRBJ2-1
cdr3_aa: CASSLSLSSYNEQFF
cdr3_nt: TGTGCCAGCAGCTTAAGTCTTAGCTCCTACAATGAGCAGTTCTTC

d_call: .
v_call: TRBV5-4
clone_size: .
j_call: TRBJ2-2
cdr3_aa: CASSLGGRPNTGELFF
cdr3_nt: TGTGCCAGCAGCTTAGGGGGGAGGCCGAACACCGGGGAGCTGTTTTTT

d_call: .
v_call: TRBV7-2
clone_size: once
j_call: TRBJ1-1
cdr3_aa: CASSLVQGRGWNTEAFF
cdr3_nt: TGTGCCAGCAGCTTAGTTCAGGGTAGGGGGTGGAACACTGAAGCTTTCTTT

d_call: .
v_call: TRBV28
clone_size: .
j_call: TRBJ2-7
cdr3_aa: CASSLGNRRTYEQYF
cdr3_nt: TGTGCCAGCAGTTTAGGAAACAGGCGAACCTACGAGCAGTACTTC